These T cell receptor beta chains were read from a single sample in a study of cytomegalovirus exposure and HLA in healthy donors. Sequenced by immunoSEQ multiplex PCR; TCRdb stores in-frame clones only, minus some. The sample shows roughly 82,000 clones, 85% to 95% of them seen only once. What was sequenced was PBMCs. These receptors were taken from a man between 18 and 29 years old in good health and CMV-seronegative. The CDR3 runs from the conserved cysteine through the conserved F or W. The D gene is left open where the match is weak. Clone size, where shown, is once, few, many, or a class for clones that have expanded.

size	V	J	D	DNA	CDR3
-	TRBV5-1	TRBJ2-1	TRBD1	TGCGCCAGCATCCCCACCCCCCCCGGACAGGGAGACAATGAGCAGTTCTTC	CASIPTPPGQGDNEQFF
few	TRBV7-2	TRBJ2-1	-	TGTGCCAGCAGCTTAGACAGCTACAATGAGCAGTTCTTC	CASSLDSYNEQFF
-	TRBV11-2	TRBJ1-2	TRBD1	TGTGCCAGCAGCTTAGATCGTCGGACAGGGGGCTACACCTTC	CASSLDRRTGGYTF
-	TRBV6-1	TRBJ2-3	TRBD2	TGTGCCAGCAGTGAAGAGTGGGGAGGGACTAGTACAGATACGCAGTATTTT	CASSEEWGGTSTDTQYF
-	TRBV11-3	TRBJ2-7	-	TGTGCCAGCAGCTTAGTCGGGGTTTACGGCTACGAGCAGTACTTC	CASSLVGVYGYEQYF
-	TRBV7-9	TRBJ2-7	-	TGTGCCAGCAGCTTAGCCTCGGTCTACGAGCAGTACTTC	CASSLASVYEQYF
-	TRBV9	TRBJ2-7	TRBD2	TGTGCCAGCAGCGAGGGACTAGCGGGCTCCTACGAGCAGTACTTC	CASSEGLAGSYEQYF
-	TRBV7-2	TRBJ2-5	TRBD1	TGTGCCAGCAGCTTTAGGGGGCAGCTACAAGAGACCCAGTACTTC	CASSFRGQLQETQYF
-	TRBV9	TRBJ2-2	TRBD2	TGTGCCAGCAGCGGACGGACTAGCGGGACGTCCACCGGGGAGCTGTTTTTT	CASSGRTSGTSTGELFF
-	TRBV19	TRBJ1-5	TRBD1	TGTGCCAGTAGTAGAGGGACAGGGGCTGGCAATCAGCCCCAGCATTTT	CASSRGTGAGNQPQHF
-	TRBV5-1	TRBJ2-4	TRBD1	TGCGCCAGCAGGTTGGAGGGACAGGCTCTAGCCAAAAACATTCAGTACTTC	CASRLEGQALAKNIQYF